The 6 T cell receptor beta chains presented below share a single source sample, sequenced in a study of T cell responses to AZD1222 COVID-19 vaccine. Generated by immunoSEQ multiplex PCR, the TCRdb table keeps only in-frame clones and is missing some. This sample has around 180,000 clones, with 80% to 90% found just once. Sequenced here: peripheral blood, sampled on day 0 of MenACWY control vaccination. The receptors here all came from an adult in good health.

The chain combines TRBV7-8 with TRBJ1-4; possible D gene TRBD1, 5 bases. The germline gives CDR1 SGHVS, CDR2 FQNEAQ. The CDR3 contains 14 residues. V was clipped by 5 bases and J by 7 bases, with 14 bases between them. This CDR3 reads CASSPDPRGEKLFF. The CDR3 DNA follows: TGTGCCAGCAGCCCGGACCCGAGGGGTGAAAAACTGTTTTTT.

The rearrangement joins TRBV4-1 to TRBJ2-7; TRBD2 agrees at 8 bases. The germline V gene has CDR1 MGHRA and CDR2 YSYEKL. The CDR3 length is 15 residues. V lost 4 bases and J lost 5; bases outside the gene matches: 10. The CDR3 coding sequence is TGCGCCAGCAGCCCCTCCGGGACTAGGTTCGACGAGCAGTACTTC. Its translation is CASSPSGTRFDEQYF.

The chain has TRBV5-6 and TRBJ2-1; the match to TRBD2 covers 11 bases. The length of the CDR3 is 16 residues. V lost 0 bases and J lost 6; bases outside the gene matches: 5. Per the germline V gene, CDR1 is SGHDT and CDR2 is YYEEEE. The CDR3 DNA follows: TGTGCCAGCAGCTTGGCGGGACTAGCGGTAGTCAATGAGCAGTTCTTC. Protein: CASSLAGLAVVNEQFF.

This chain links TRBV27 with TRBJ2-1; no clear D. Trimming took off 11 bases at V and 0 bases at J, with 8 bases between the two ends. Germline V CDR1 and CDR2: MNHEY, SMNVEV (reference sequence). The CDR3 extends over 12 amino acids. DNA for the CDR3: TGTGCCTCGTGGAGCTCCTACAATGAGCAGTTCTTC. This translates into CASWSSYNEQFF.

The chain links TRBV5-1 to TRBJ2-3; no firm D call. CDR1 and CDR2 (germline): SGHRS, YFSETQ. This CDR3 contains 15 residues. V dropped 2 bases and J dropped 8 bases, with 18 bases sitting between them. The CDR3 bases are TGCGCCAGCAGCTTACGAGTAGGCCAACCCGGTACGCAGTATTTT. This gives the protein CASSLRVGQPGTQYF.

The chain links TRBV9 to TRBJ1-3; TRBD1 aligns across 8 bases. Germline trimming cut 4 bases from V and 1 base from J; bases unmatched to any gene: 7. Germline V lookup: CDR1 SGDLS, CDR2 YYNGEE. The length of the CDR3 is 16 residues. DNA of the CDR3: TGTGCCAGCAGCACCATCCAGGGGGCATCTGGAAACACCATATATTTT. Protein sequence: CASSTIQGASGNTIYF.